This T cell receptor beta chain was identified in a study of T cell responses to AZD1222 COVID-19 vaccine. Study-level results: Clonal diversity was possibly underestimated; the donors were predominantly white British and more often female.

Clones were sequenced by immunoSEQ multiplex PCR, and TCRdb holds only the in-frame ones, with some missing. Altogether around 110,000 clones are present, 88% being singletons, with the ten largest covering approximately 10%. Germline V lookup: CDR1 GTSNPN, CDR2 SVGIG (reference sequence). CDR3 size: 16 residues. The V and J ends lost 2 bases and 2 bases respectively, with 15 bases between them. Remarks on this clone: Its cognate antigen is unknown.

Sequencing was performed on peripheral blood, taken on day 0 of AZD1222 vaccination. This clonotype was sampled from an adult in good health. V and J are TRBV30 and TRBJ2-2, with unresolved D. The DNA of the CDR3 is TGTGCCTGGAGTCCATGGGATAGCCCTAACACCGGGGAGCTGTTTTTT. This codes for CAWSPWDSPNTGELFF.